A selection of T cell receptor beta chains follows, all from one sample in a study of siplizumab effects on memory and regulatory T cells. The repertoire was sequenced with immunoSEQ multiplex PCR; TCRdb's copy has only in-frame clones and lacks some. The sample has some 97,000 clones; about 90% are singletons. The sample comprised CD4+ T cells sorted from blood. The source is a human donor in good health. Both conserved end residues are part of each CDR3. The D gene is left open where the match is weak. Size is omitted from some rows. Given values are once, few, many or a class for expanded clones.

CASKPGLGRETQYF TGTGCCAGTAAACCGGGACTAGGGCGGGAGACCCAGTACTTC TRBJ2-5 TRBV9 - TRBD2
CASSYNRGYEQYF TGTGCCAGCAGTTATAACAGGGGTTACGAGCAGTACTTC TRBJ2-7 TRBV27 - TRBD1
CASASGATQETQYF TGCGCCAGTGCCTCCGGGGCAACCCAAGAGACCCAGTACTTC TRBJ2-5 TRBV5-1 - -
CASSQRADRTGELFF TGCGCCAGCAGCCAGAGAGCCGACAGGACCGGGGAGCTGTTTTTT TRBJ2-2 TRBV5-1 - -
CSVALTGTSTEKLFF TGCAGCGTTGCTTTGACAGGGACCTCTACCGAAAAACTGTTTTTT TRBJ1-4 TRBV29-1 - TRBD1
CASSRTGSQAGIIRNSPLHF TGTGCCAGCAGTCGAACGGGTAGTCAGGCTGGTATTATAAGGAATTCACCCCTCCACTTT TRBJ1-6 TRBV28 - -
CASTPRGTSGVDEQFF TGTGCCAGCACCCCGCGGGGGACTAGCGGGGTAGATGAGCAGTTCTTC TRBJ2-1 TRBV7-9 - TRBD2
CANKGEGVGYTF TGTGCCAACAAGGGGGAGGGTGTGGGCTACACCTTC TRBJ1-2 TRBV6-1 - -
CASNREGGIYEQFF TGTGCCAGCAATCGTGAGGGGGGTATCTATGAGCAGTTCTTC TRBJ2-1 TRBV6-6 once -
CASSLDTSYEQYF TGTGCCAGCAGCTTAGATACGTCCTACGAGCAGTACTTC TRBJ2-7 TRBV11-3 - -
CASSYWWDSYNEQFF TGTGCCAGCAGTTACTGGTGGGACTCCTACAATGAGCAGTTCTTC TRBJ2-1 TRBV6-5 - -
CASSKVGGADGQYF TGTGCCAGCAGCAAAGTGGGCGGGGCGGACGGGCAGTACTTC TRBJ2-7 TRBV21-1 - -
CSARGGETQYF TGCAGTGCTAGAGGCGGTGAGACCCAGTACTTC TRBJ2-5 TRBV20-1 - -
CASSSGLAGPTDTQYF TGTGCCAGCAGCTCGGGACTAGCGGGGCCCACAGATACGCAGTATTTT TRBJ2-3 TRBV7-9 - TRBD2
CASSPTTSGGPTYNEQFF TGTGCCAGCAGCCCAACGACTAGCGGGGGGCCAACCTACAATGAGCAGTTCTTC TRBJ2-1 TRBV7-2 - TRBD2
CASSLQGREKLFF TGTGCCAGCAGCTTGCAGGGAAGGGAAAAACTGTTTTTT TRBJ1-4 TRBV5-6 - -
CASSLDRVRGNTEAFF TGTGCCAGCAGCTTAGACCGTGTCAGGGGAAACACTGAAGCTTTCTTT TRBJ1-1 TRBV7-9 - -
CAWGRTREQYF TGTGCCTGGGGTCGGACGCGAGAGCAGTACTTC TRBJ2-7 TRBV30 once -